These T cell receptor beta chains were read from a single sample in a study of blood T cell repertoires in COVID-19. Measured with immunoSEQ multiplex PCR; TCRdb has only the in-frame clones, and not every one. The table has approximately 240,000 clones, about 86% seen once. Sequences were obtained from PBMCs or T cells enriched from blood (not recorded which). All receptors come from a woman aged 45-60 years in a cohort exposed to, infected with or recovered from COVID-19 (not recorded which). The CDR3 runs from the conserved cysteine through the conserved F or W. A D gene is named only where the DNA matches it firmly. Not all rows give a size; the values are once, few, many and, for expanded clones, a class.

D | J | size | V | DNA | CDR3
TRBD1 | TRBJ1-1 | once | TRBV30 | TGTGCCTGGAGTTTCCAGGGACAGGGGTATACTGAAGCTTTCTTT | CAWSFQGQGYTEAFF
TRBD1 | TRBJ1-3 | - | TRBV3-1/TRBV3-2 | TGTGCCAGCAGCCACCCGCCGGGACAGGGTTTGAGAGTGGGAAACACCATATATTTT | CASSHPPGQGLRVGNTIYF
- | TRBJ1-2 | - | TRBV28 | TGTGCCAGCAGCTCGGTGGCGGCGCAAGCCTTCTATGGCTACACCTTC | CASSSVAAQAFYGYTF
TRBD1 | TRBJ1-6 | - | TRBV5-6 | TGTGCCAGCAGCTCCTGGACAGGGAGAGAGAATTCACCCCTCCACTTT | CASSSWTGRENSPLHF
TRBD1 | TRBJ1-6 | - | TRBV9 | TGTGCCAGCAGCGTTGACAGGGGGGCTTATAATTCACCCCTCCACTTT | CASSVDRGAYNSPLHF
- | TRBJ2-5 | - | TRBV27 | TGTGCGACGACAGAAACCCACCAAGAGACCCAGTACTTC | CATTETHQETQYF
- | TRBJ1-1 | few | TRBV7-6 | TGTGCCAGCAGCTTAGTGGATGCGGGAGGAACTGAAGCTTTCTTT | CASSLVDAGGTEAFF
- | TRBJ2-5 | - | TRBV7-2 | TGTGCCAGCAGCTTATCCAGGGACTTCCGGGCCCAGTACTTC | CASSLSRDFRAQYF
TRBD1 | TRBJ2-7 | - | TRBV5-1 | TGCGCCAGCAGCCCTGTGCAGGGGGCATACGAGCAGTACTTC | CASSPVQGAYEQYF
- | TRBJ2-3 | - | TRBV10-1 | TGCGCCAGCAGCCAGACACGGAGCACAGATACGCAGTATTTT | CASSQTRSTDTQYF
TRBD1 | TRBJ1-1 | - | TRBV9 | TGTGCCAGCAGCGACGGACAGGGTAATATGAACACTGAAGCTTTCTTT | CASSDGQGNMNTEAFF
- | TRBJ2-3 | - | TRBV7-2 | TGTGCCAGCAGCTTAGTTCTAGTTCCAGATACGCAGTATTTT | CASSLVLVPDTQYF
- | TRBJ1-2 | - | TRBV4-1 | TGCGCCAGCAGCCCAGACCCGGACTCTTATGGCTACACCTTC | CASSPDPDSYGYTF
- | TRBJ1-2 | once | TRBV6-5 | TGTGCCAGCAGTACGAGGAGTAGAGGGTATGGCTACACCTTC | CASSTRSRGYGYTF
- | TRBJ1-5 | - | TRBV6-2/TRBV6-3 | TGTGCCAGCAGTTTCCCCCCAGGGGTCCTCAATCAGCCCCAGCATTTT | CASSFPPGVLNQPQHF
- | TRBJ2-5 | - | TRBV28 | TGTGCCAGCAGTTTTCCCGGGAACAGGGAAGAGACCCAGTACTTC | CASSFPGNREETQYF
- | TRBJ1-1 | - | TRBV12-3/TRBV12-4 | TGTGCCAGCAGTTTAAGGAGGAACACTGAAGCTTTCTTT | CASSLRRNTEAFF
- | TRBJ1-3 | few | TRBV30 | TGTGCCTGGGATATCAGACGGAGCTCTGGAAACACCATATATTTT | CAWDIRRSSGNTIYF
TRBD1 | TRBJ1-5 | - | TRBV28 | TGTGCCAGCACTGAACCGGGACAGGGTTACCAGCCCCAGCATTTT | CASTEPGQGYQPQHF
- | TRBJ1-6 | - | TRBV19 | TGTGCCAGTAGTATATTGGGGCCAGGGTCTAATTCACCCCTCCACTTT | CASSILGPGSNSPLHF
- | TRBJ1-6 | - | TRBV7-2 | TGTGCCAGCAGCTTAGGGGCCGGGGGGCAGGACCTTTCACCCCTCCACTTT | CASSLGAGGQDLSPLHF
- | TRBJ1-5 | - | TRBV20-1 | TGCAGTGCTAGTGCTAATAGGGAGGATCAGCCCCAGCATTTT | CSASANREDQPQHF
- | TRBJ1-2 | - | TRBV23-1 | TGCGCCAGCAGTCAATTCCTGGCCAGTATCTATGGCTACACCTTC | CASSQFLASIYGYTF
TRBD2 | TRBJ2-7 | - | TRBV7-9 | TGTGCCAGCAGCTCCGGGACTAGCGGAACCTACGAGCAGTACTTC | CASSSGTSGTYEQYF
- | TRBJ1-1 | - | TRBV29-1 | TGCAGCGTAGTCGGACAGACTCCTACACGGAACACTGAAGCTTTCTTT | CSVVGQTPTRNTEAFF
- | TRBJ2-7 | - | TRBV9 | TGTGCCAGCAGCGCGCGGGGGACATCTAGCCCGGGGAAGGACGAGCAGTACTTC | CASSARGTSSPGKDEQYF
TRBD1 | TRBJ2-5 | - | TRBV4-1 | TGCGCCAGCAGCCAAGTAAAGGGACAGGGCGAAGGGACCCAGTACTTC | CASSQVKGQGEGTQYF
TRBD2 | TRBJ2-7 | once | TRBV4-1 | TGCGCCAGCAGCCAAGCTTCCGGGGGGGCCTACGAGCAGTACTTC | CASSQASGGAYEQYF
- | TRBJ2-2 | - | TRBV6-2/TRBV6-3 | TGTGCCAGCAGTTACGTTAGCTTGGGCACCGGGGAGCTGTTTTTT | CASSYVSLGTGELFF
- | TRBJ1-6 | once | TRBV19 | TGTGCCAGTAGACGGTCGGGGGTCCTCCACTTT | CASRRSGVLHF
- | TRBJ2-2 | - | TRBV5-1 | TGCGCCAGCAGGAGCGGAGCAGGGGCCGGGGAGCTGTTTTTT | CASRSGAGAGELFF
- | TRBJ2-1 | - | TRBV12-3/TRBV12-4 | TGTGCCAGCAGTTTGTCCATGTTCGGTGAGCAGTTCTTC | CASSLSMFGEQFF
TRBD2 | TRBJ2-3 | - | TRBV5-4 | TGTGCCAGCAGCTTAGCGGGGGTCACAGATACGCAGTATTTT | CASSLAGVTDTQYF
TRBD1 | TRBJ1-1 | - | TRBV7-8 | TGTGCCAGCAGCTTCTCAGGGGGCGTGACTGAAGCTTTCTTT | CASSFSGGVTEAFF
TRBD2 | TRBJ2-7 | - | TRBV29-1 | TGCAGCGTCACCGGGACTAGCGGGCCTAAAGGGGTCTACGAGCAGTACTTC | CSVTGTSGPKGVYEQYF
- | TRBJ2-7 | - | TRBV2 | TGTGCCAGCAGAGTTGGAACAGAGAACTACGAGCAGTACTTC | CASRVGTENYEQYF
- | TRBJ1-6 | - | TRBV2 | TGTGCCAGCAGTGAACCAGGGCGTAATTCACCCCTCCACTTT | CASSEPGRNSPLHF
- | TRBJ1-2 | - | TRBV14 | TGTGCCAGCAGCCAGGGGGCGAACTATGGCTACACCTTC | CASSQGANYGYTF
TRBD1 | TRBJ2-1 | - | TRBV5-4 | TGTGCCAGCAGCCGCGGGACAGGGGGAATCAATGAGCAGTTCTTC | CASSRGTGGINEQFF
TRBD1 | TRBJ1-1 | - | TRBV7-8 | TGTGCCAGCAGCGCCATGACAGGGGTTGAAGCTTTCTTT | CASSAMTGVEAFF
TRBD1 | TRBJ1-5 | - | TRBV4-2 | TGTGCCAGCAGCCAGGCCGGGACAGGGGATAATCAGCCCCAGCATTTT | CASSQAGTGDNQPQHF
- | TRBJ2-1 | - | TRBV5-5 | TGTGCCAGCAGCTTGCTGGCTAGCTCCTACAATGAGCAGTTCTTC | CASSLLASSYNEQFF
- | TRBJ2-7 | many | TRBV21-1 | TGTGCCAGCAGCAAAGCCCCCCGGGACAGCTGTATTTTTAAGGTATTC | CASSKAPRDSCIFKVF
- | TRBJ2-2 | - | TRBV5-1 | TGCGCCAGCACGAGCAGGGGTGGCGGGGAGCTGTTTTTT | CASTSRGGGELFF
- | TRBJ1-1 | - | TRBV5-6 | TGTGCCAGCAGCTTGGAGAGGACTCCTCGGGCTTTCTTT | CASSLERTPRAFF
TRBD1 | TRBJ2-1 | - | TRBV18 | TGTGCCAGCTCACCACCGGACAGGGAGGTCTACAATGAGCAGTTCTTC | CASSPPDREVYNEQFF
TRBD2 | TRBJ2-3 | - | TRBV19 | TGTGCCAGTAAGAGTCGGCTAGCGGAAACAGATACGCAGTATTTT | CASKSRLAETDTQYF
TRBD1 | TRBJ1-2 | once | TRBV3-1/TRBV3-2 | TGTGCCAGCAGCCAAGATCCCGGGACAGGGGGGTCTGGCTACACCTTC | CASSQDPGTGGSGYTF
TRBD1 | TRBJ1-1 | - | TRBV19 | TGTAGGGACAGCTTCAACACTGAAGCTTTCTTT | CRDSFNTEAFF